Listed here are 32 T cell receptor beta chains from one sample, sequenced in a study of beta chain features in type 1 diabetes. Notes on the study in general: When Type 1 diabetes patients were examined, their TCRB CDR3s proved moderately but significantly shorter in all four CD4+ subsets.

Their antigens remain unidentified. The authors reverse transcribed all of the isolated RNA, so sequencing captured expressed TCRB transcripts. Libraries were prepared by immunoSEQ multiplex PCR; TCRdb keeps only in-frame clonotypes and omits some of them. The table shows 200,000 to 300,000 clones, with under 13% occurring only once. The sample consisted of naive CD4+ T cells from blood. These receptors were taken from a young man with type 1 diabetes.

This clone was detected only a few times. V is TRBV7-9 and J is TRBJ2-1, with TRBD2 as a possible D gene (5 bases). This CDR3 region has 13 residues. CDR1 SEHNR and CDR2 FQNEAQ come from the germline V gene (reference sequence). The V gene lost 7 bases and the J gene lost 2 bases, with 9 bases spanning the gap. The CDR3 DNA reads as TGTGCCAGCAACATCGGGGCCTACAATGAGCAGTTCTTC. Translating gives CASNIGAYNEQFF. The whole variable domain, filled in from reference TRBV7-9 and TRBJ2-1, reads DTGVSQNPRHKITKRGQNVTFRCDPISEHNRLYWYRQTLGQGPEFLTYFQNEAQLEKSRLLSDRFSAERPKGSFSTLEIQRTEQGDSAMYLCASNIGAYNEQFFGPGTRLTVL.

As for this clone: In the same sample, other DNA sequences code for this CDR3. This chain joins TRBV7-9 and TRBJ1-1, with D unclear. The CDR3 runs to 13 residues. Germline CDR1 and CDR2: SEHNR and FQNEAQ (reference sequence). V lost 1 base to trimming and J lost 4 bases, with 7 bases between them. CDR3 loop: CASSLEGGTEAFF. In DNA form, the CDR3 reads TGTGCCAGCAGCTTAGAGGGAGGCACTGAAGCTTTCTTT.

Details on this clone: Germline and junction disagree at one end, which may indicate a read error. This rearrangement joins TRBV6-6 to TRBJ2-5, with D possibly being TRBD2 (5 bases). This CDR3 has 13 residues. Germline lookup yields CDR1 MNHNY and CDR2 SVGAGI (reference sequence). The CDR3 reads CASSPTVRTKADF. The DNA of the CDR3 is TGTGCCAGCAGTCCAACGGTGAGGACCAAAGCGGACTTC.

V and J are TRBV13 and TRBJ2-4; D is unclear. Germline V CDR1 and CDR2: PRHDT, FYEKMQ (reference sequence). This CDR3 is built from 14 residues. V gave up 5 bases and J gave up 3 bases, with 11 bases separating them. In DNA form, the CDR3 reads TGTGCCAGCAGCGTCCGGGTCAACAAAAACATTCAGTACTTC. It yields the protein CASSVRVNKNIQYF.

This chain joins TRBV4-3 and TRBJ1-2, with D perhaps matching TRBD1 (5 bases). V lost 1 base to trimming and J lost 7 bases, with 13 bases between them. Germline V gene data show CDR1 as LGHNA and CDR2 as YSLEER. The CDR3 runs 14 residues. The CDR3 nucleotides are TGCGCCAGCAGCCAAGTGGAGAGGGGAGGTGGCTACACCTTC. It specifies CASSQVERGGGYTF.

This clone was counted only a few times. The V and J genes are TRBV9 and TRBJ2-5; D is undetermined. The CDR3 totals 15 residues. Germline V gene sequence: CDR1 SGDLS, CDR2 YYNGEE. Between the trimmed V and J ends, which lost 0 bases and 5 bases, there was a span of 14 bases. CDR3 region: CASSVVDLISETQYF. In DNA, the CDR3 is TGTGCCAGCAGCGTAGTTGACTTGATTAGCGAGACCCAGTACTTC. The full variable domain, in which reference TRBV9 and TRBJ2-5 provide the parts outside the CDR3, is DSGVTQTPKHLITATGQRVTLRCSPRSGDLSVYWYQQSLDQGLQFLIQYYNGEERAKGNILERFSAQQFPDLHSELNLSSLELGDSALYFCASSVVDLISETQYFGPGTRLLVL.

The rearrangement joins TRBV23-1 to TRBJ2-3, with 12 positions matching TRBD2. TRBV23-1 qualifies as an ORF whose function is uncertain. The V segment lost 6 bases and the J segment 4 bases; nucleotides outside the gene matches: 17. This CDR3 is 19 amino acids long. The CDR3 DNA follows: TGCGCCAGCAGACCCTGGACTAGCGGGGAGAATCTCAGCCCAGATACGCAGTATTTT. Amino acids: CASRPWTSGENLSPDTQYF.

This clone was detected a few times. Other DNA sequences of this sample code for an identical CDR3. V is TRBV11-2 and J is TRBJ2-5; D unresolved. The CDR3 contains 12 residues. Trimming removed 0 bases from V and 4 bases from J, with 3 bases in between. Germline loops: CDR1 SGHAT, CDR2 FQNNGV. The CDR3 spells CASSLDRETQYF. CDR3 DNA: TGTGCCAGCAGCTTAGACAGAGAGACCCAGTACTTC. Based on the CDR3 plus reference TRBV11-2 and TRBJ2-5, the full variable domain is EAGVAQSPRYKIIEKRQSVAFWCNPISGHATLYWYQQILGQGPKLLIQFQNNGVVDDSQLPKDRFSAERLKGVDSTLKIQPAKLEDSAVYLCASSLDRETQYFGPGTRLLVL.

The CDR3 sequence: CASTKGAGGVDTQYF. The CDR3, as DNA: TGTGCCAGCACCAAAGGGGCGGGGGGGGTTGATACGCAGTATTTT. The chain couples TRBV7-2 to TRBJ2-3; 9 positions agree with TRBD2. The CDR3 runs to 15 residues. The trim removed 7 bases at V and 6 bases at J, leaving 11 bases unmatched. Germline-derived CDR1 and CDR2 are SGHTA and FQGNSA.

The CDR3 bases are TGTGCCAGCCGACGTGGCAGGGATAACACAGATACGCAGTATTTT. Residues: CASRRGRDNTDTQYF. This chain connects TRBV7-9 to TRBJ2-3; tentatively, D is TRBD1 (5 bases). The germline gives CDR1 SEHNR, CDR2 FQNEAQ (reference sequence). The length of the CDR3 is 15 residues. V was clipped by 8 bases and J by 2 bases, with 17 bases between them.

The chain links TRBV6-5 to TRBJ1-6; weak D call: TRBD1 (6 bases). Germline V CDR1 and CDR2: MNHEY, SVGAGI. Trimming stripped 4 bases from V and 8 bases from J, with 15 bases between. The CDR3 has 15 amino acids. The CDR3 DNA reads as TGTGCCAGCAGTTCCGCCGACAGGCGGGATTCACCCCTCCACTTT. Its translation: CASSSADRRDSPLHF.

This clone was seen more than once but under ten times. The chain combines TRBV29-1 with TRBJ2-1, with TRBD1 as a possible D gene (6 bases). Germline assignment: CDR1 SQVTM and CDR2 ANQGSEA. The ends were cut back, 5 bases at V and 7 bases at J, with 18 bases in the middle. The CDR3 has 14 amino acids. This CDR3 is CSVIQGSQWNEQFF. CDR3 nucleotides: TGCAGCGTTATACAGGGCTCCCAATGGAATGAGCAGTTCTTC.

This clone was observed a few times. CDR3 coding DNA: TGTGCCAGCAGCTCCCTCCTAGCGGGGGACACAGATACGCAGTATTTT. Protein: CASSSLLAGDTDTQYF. V is TRBV11-2 and J is TRBJ2-3, with 10 nucleotides matching TRBD2. CDR3 length: 16 residues. The V segment lost 4 bases and the J segment 2 bases; nucleotides outside the gene matches: 6. CDR1 is SGHAT and CDR2 is FQNNGV in the germline V gene.

This clone was detected only a few times. Different DNA sequences within this sample yield the same CDR3. This chain links TRBV18 with TRBJ1-4, with 7 bases that match TRBD1. Germline V gene lookup returns CDR1 KGHSH and CDR2 LQKENI. The CDR3 is 14 amino acids. Losses at the gene ends were 3 bases for V and 5 bases for J; bases not matched to a gene: 3. CDR3 sequence: CASSPGTANEKLFF. The CDR3 nucleotides read TGTGCCAGCTCACCTGGGACAGCAAATGAAAAACTGTTTTTT. The variable domain in full, completed from reference TRBV18 and TRBJ1-4, reads NAGVMQNPRHLVRRRGQEARLRCSPMKGHSHVYWYRQLPEEGLKFMVYLQKENIIDESGMPKERFSAEFPKEGPSILRIQQVVRGDSAAYFCASSPGTANEKLFFGSGTQLSVL.

V is TRBV6-6 and J is TRBJ1-6, with 7 bases that match TRBD1. Germline V gives CDR1 MNHNY, CDR2 SVGAGI (reference sequence). This CDR3 has 15 residues. Trimming at V came to 0 bases and at J to 8 bases, leaving 4 bases not matched to a gene. CDR3 nucleotide sequence: TGTGCCAGCAGTTACTCCGGGACAGAGTATTCACCCCTCCACTTT. This codes for CASSYSGTEYSPLHF.

This clone has a single count. This sequence joins TRBV6-5 and TRBJ1-5; unclear D gene. Germline CDR1 and CDR2: MNHEY and SVGAGI. The CDR3 totals 15 residues. V lost 6 bases, J lost 6 bases, and 18 bases lay in between. In nucleotides, the CDR3 is TGTGCCAGCAGCCCCCGTGGGAGTCTGCGTCAGCCCCAGCATTTT. Translating it yields CASSPRGSLRQPQHF.

To note about this clone: The germline gene is not matched at one end of the junction; a read error may be the cause. The chain is built from TRBV7-7 and TRBJ2-5, with D tentatively TRBD2 (6 bases). The CDR3 is made up of 15 amino acids. CDR1 and CDR2 (germline): SSHAT, FNYEAQ (reference sequence). This CDR3 reads CASSPGLASEETQYF. As DNA, the CDR3 is TGTGCTAGCAGCCCTGGGCTAGCGAGTGAAGAGACCCAGTACTTC.

This clone was detected a few times. This chain connects TRBV5-4 to TRBJ2-2; TRBD1 agrees at 9 bases. The CDR3 has 16 residues. After removal of 3 bases from V and 6 bases from J, the junction contained 9 bases not matched to a gene. Per the germline V gene, CDR1 is SGHNT and CDR2 is YYREEE (reference sequence). The chain's CDR3 is CASSWTGTGKAGELFF. CDR3 coding DNA: TGTGCCAGCAGCTGGACCGGGACAGGGAAGGCCGGGGAGCTGTTTTTT.

V usage is TRBV9 and J usage is TRBJ2-3, with a weak D call TRBD2 (6 bases). Germline assignment: CDR1 SGDLS and CDR2 YYNGEE. There are 15 residues in the CDR3. Deletions cut 3 bases from V and 0 bases from J, with 11 bases between. CDR3 sequence reads: CASSGGAGSTDTQYF. The CDR3 DNA sequence: TGTGCCAGCAGCGGAGGGGCGGGAAGCACAGATACGCAGTATTTT.

The chain is built from TRBV2 and TRBJ2-5; 8 bases are a match to TRBD1. Germline values: CDR1 SNHLY, CDR2 FYNNEI. The CDR3 is 12 residues long. Germline trimming cut 10 bases from V and 4 bases from J; bases unmatched to any gene: 5. CDR3 region: CATGQGVETQYF. For the CDR3, the DNA is TGTGCCACAGGACAGGGCGTAGAGACCCAGTACTTC. Full variable domain (rest looked up from reference TRBV2 and TRBJ2-5): EPEVTQTPSHQVTQMGQEVILRCVPISNHLYFYWYRQILGQKVEFLVSFYNNEISEKSEIFDDQFSVERPDGSNFTLKIRSTKLEDSAMYFCATGQGVETQYFGPGTRLLVL.

The table lists this clone with a few counts. The chain combines TRBV7-9 with TRBJ2-3, with a weak D call TRBD1 (5 bases). V was trimmed by 3 bases and J by 5 bases, leaving 12 bases between them. The CDR3 runs to 14 residues. Per the germline V gene, CDR1 is SEHNR and CDR2 is FQNEAQ (reference sequence). In DNA, the CDR3 is TGTGCCAGCAGCTTTGGGCAGGGTGGAGATACGCAGTATTTT. Its translation is CASSFGQGGDTQYF.

The chain links TRBV28 to TRBJ1-3; D not certain. The CDR3 contains 15 residues. The V gene's germline CDR1 is MDHEN and CDR2 SYDVKM. With 1 base removed from V and 0 bases from J, the gap between germline ends came to 7 bases. The CDR3 DNA reads TGTGCCAGCAGTTTATCACAGCTCTCTGGAAACACCATATATTTT. Its protein product is CASSLSQLSGNTIYF.

This clone appeared a few times. Other nucleotide sequences from this sample produce the same CDR3. The V call is TRBV7-2, the J call TRBJ2-3; 7 bases fit TRBD1. The CDR3 totals 13 residues. V trimming: 4 bases; J trimming: 6 bases; junction bases outside the gene matches: 4. Germline V gene data show CDR1 as SGHTA and CDR2 as FQGNSA. The CDR3 spells CASSSGQVDTQYF. The DNA for the CDR3 is TGTGCCAGCAGCTCCGGACAGGTGGATACGCAGTATTTT.

The chain links TRBV4-2 to TRBJ2-6; D unresolved. V gave up 1 base and J gave up 0 bases, with 7 bases separating them. CDR3 length: 16 residues. Germline CDR1 LGHNA, CDR2 YNFKEQ. The CDR3 DNA is TGTGCCAGCAGCCAAGCACAGAGCTCTGGGGCCAACGTCCTGACTTTC. Its translation is CASSQAQSSGANVLTF.

The chain recombines TRBV19 with TRBJ1-1, with TRBD1 as a possible D gene (6 bases). The V gene lost 7 bases and the J gene lost 1 base, with 10 bases spanning the gap. The CDR3 loop spans 13 amino acids. Germline-derived CDR1 and CDR2 are LNHDA and SQIVND (reference sequence). The CDR3 spells CASTGQRNTEAFF. CDR3 DNA: TGTGCCAGTACGGGACAACGGAACACTGAAGCTTTCTTT.

This clone has just a few counts. The V call is TRBV11-2, the J call TRBJ2-1; 7 bases align to TRBD2. The CDR3 has 17 residues. The V gene's germline CDR1 is SGHAT and CDR2 FQNNGV. V gave up 5 bases and J gave up 10 bases; unmatched junction bases: 20. Here the CDR3 reads CASSPFLRDYKKGEQFF. CDR3 bases: TGTGCCAGCAGCCCATTCCTCCGGGACTACAAAAAGGGCGAGCAGTTCTTC.

This chain joins TRBV27 and TRBJ2-3; TRBD1 matches 8 bases. Trimming cost V 3 bases and J 6 bases; bases outside gene matches: 2. This CDR3 has 13 residues. CDR1 and CDR2 (germline): MNHEY, SMNVEV (reference sequence). The CDR3 region is CASSLAGGDTQYF. CDR3 in DNA: TGTGCCAGCAGTTTGGCAGGGGGCGATACGCAGTATTTT.

The rearrangement uses TRBV7-6 and TRBJ2-5; D remains unclear. Germline V gene sequence: CDR1 SGHVS, CDR2 FNYEAQ. Trimming removed 3 bases at V and 3 bases at J, with 11 bases between. The CDR3 loop spans 14 amino acids. DNA of the CDR3: TGTGCCAGCAGCTTCCGGAGATGGGAAGAGACCCAGTACTTC. This gives the protein CASSFRRWEETQYF.

This clone was found a few times. The V call is TRBV5-8, the J call TRBJ2-5, with D unresolved. CDR3 length: 13 amino acids. Germline CDR1 and CDR2: SGHTS and YDEGEE. V lost 0 bases to trimming and J lost 5 bases, with 8 bases between them. The CDR3 sequence is CASSLDLGETQYF. The CDR3 region has the DNA TGTGCCAGCAGCTTGGACCTCGGGGAGACCCAGTACTTC.

This clone was found a few times. V is TRBV11-2 and J is TRBJ1-5; D gene ambiguous. Germline V gene sequence: CDR1 SGHAT, CDR2 FQNNGV. V lost 2 bases to trimming and J lost 3 bases, with 11 bases between them. There are 15 residues in the CDR3. The CDR3 DNA follows: TGTGCCAGCAGCTTAAGTCCAGATTCCAATCAGCCCCAGCATTTT. It yields the protein CASSLSPDSNQPQHF. The full variable domain, with the rest looked up from reference TRBV11-2 and TRBJ1-5, is EAGVAQSPRYKIIEKRQSVAFWCNPISGHATLYWYQQILGQGPKLLIQFQNNGVVDDSQLPKDRFSAERLKGVDSTLKIQPAKLEDSAVYLCASSLSPDSNQPQHFGDGTRLSIL.

The chain combines TRBV6-5 with TRBJ1-1, with D perhaps matching TRBD1 (5 bases). This CDR3 contains 14 residues. CDR1 MNHEY and CDR2 SVGAGI come from the germline V gene. Trimming removed 7 bases at V and 4 bases at J, with 16 bases between. The CDR3: CASTGGGVVTEAFF. For the CDR3, the DNA is TGTGCCAGCACGGGGGGAGGGGTAGTCACTGAAGCTTTCTTT.

This clone was detected only a few times. The identical CDR3 is also encoded by other nucleotide sequences in the sample. The chain joins TRBV5-1 to TRBJ2-5; 9 nucleotides align to TRBD2. With 4 bases clipped from V and 5 bases from J, the junction kept 6 bases outside the gene matches. CDR1 and CDR2 (germline): SGHRS, YFSETQ. This CDR3 has 14 residues. CDR3 protein: CASSPGLARETQYF. The CDR3 bases are TGCGCCAGCAGCCCGGGACTAGCAAGGGAGACCCAGTACTTC.